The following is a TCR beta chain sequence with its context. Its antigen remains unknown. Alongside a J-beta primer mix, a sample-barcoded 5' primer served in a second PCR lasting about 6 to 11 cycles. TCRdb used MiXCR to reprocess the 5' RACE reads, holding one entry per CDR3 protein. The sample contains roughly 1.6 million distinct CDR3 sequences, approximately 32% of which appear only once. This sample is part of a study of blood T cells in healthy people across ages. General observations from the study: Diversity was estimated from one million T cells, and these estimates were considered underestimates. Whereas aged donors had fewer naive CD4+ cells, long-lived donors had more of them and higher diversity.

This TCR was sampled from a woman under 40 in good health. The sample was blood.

The DNA of the CDR3 is TGTGCCACCACTCCGGGGACAGGTCCCACAGATACGCAGTATTTT. It codes for CATTPGTGPTDTQYF. This chain links TRBV6-1 with TRBJ2-3; 8 bases map to TRBD1. The germline V gene has CDR1 MNHNS and CDR2 SASEGT. J was trimmed by 2 bases and V by 10 bases; bases with no gene match: 11. This CDR3 comprises 15 residues.